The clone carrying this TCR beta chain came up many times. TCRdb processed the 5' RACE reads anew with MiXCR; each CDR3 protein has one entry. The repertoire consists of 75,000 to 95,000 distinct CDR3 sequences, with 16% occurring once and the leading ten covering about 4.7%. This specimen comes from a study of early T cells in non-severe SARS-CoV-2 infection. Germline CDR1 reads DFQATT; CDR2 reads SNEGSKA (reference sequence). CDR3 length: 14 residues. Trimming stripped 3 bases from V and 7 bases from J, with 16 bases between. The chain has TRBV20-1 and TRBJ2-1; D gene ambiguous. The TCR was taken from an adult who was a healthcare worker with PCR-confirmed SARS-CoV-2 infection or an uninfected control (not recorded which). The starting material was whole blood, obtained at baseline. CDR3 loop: CSASPTNKRNEQFF. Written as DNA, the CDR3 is TGCAGTGCTAGTCCCACCAATAAGAGGAATGAGCAGTTCTTC.